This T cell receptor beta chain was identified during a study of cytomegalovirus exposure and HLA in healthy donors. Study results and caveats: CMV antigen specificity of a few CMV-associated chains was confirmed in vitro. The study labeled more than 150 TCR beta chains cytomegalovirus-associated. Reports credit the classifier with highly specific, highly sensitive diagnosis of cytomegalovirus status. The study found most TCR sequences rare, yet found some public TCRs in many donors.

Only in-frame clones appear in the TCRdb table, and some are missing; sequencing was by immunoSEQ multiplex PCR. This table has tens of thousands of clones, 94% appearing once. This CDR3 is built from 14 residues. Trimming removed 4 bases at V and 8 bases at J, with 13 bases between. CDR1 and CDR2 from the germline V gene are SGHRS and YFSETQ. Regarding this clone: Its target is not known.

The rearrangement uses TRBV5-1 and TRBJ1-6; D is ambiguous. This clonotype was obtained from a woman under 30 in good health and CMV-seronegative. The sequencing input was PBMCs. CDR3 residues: CASSALRFDSPLHF. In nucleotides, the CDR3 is TGCGCCAGCAGCGCCCTACGGTTCGATTCACCCCTCCACTTT.